This T cell receptor (beta chain) was sequenced during a study of blood T cell repertoires in COVID-19. At the level of the study: Italy, Spain and the United States were the sources of the convalescent and acute COVID-19 samples. PBMCs, B-cell-depleted T cells, or T cells were the source of the cDNA or gDNA that made up the material.

Looked up from germline, CDR1 is MDHEN and CDR2 is SYDVKM. This CDR3 is built from 13 residues. V shed 2 bases and J shed 6 bases, with 8 bases lying between them. Of note for this clone: The same CDR3 arises from other DNA sequences in this sample as well.

How the authors handled the data: Amplification with reference gene primers provided the estimates of nucleated cell counts. Clones were read by immunoSEQ multiplex PCR, and TCRdb kept only the in-frame ones, dropping some. The V and J calls and the clone size are those of that table, but D and trimming were determined from the DNA. The sample has more than 200,000 clones; 85% to 90% are singletons. This chain joins TRBV28 and TRBJ2-1, with D perhaps matching TRBD2 (6 bases). The sequenced sample consisted of peripheral blood. The receptor was isolated from a woman aged 55-69 years with COVID-19, enrolled during active disease. The chain's CDR3 is CASSLGGPNEQFF. The CDR3 nucleotides read TGTGCCAGCAGTTTAGGAGGGCCCAATGAGCAGTTCTTC.